This is a list of T cell receptor beta chains from one sample in a study of shared clonotypes between healthy human individuals. Produced via immunoSEQ multiplex PCR; TCRdb's table is partial and in-frame only. The profile shows some 680,000 clones, about 80% of them singletons. Sequenced input: memory CD4+ T cells sorted from blood. Receptors were obtained from a woman aged 25 to 39 in good health. The CDR3 runs from the conserved cysteine through the conserved F or W. Each record gives: CDR3 DNA, CDR3 protein, D gene, J gene, V gene, clone size. The D gene is left open where the match is weak. Expanded clones are given a class, and other clones once, few, many or no size at all.

TGTGCCAGCAGCCAAGCCACCGGGGCGGGAAACACCATATATTTT	CASSQATGAGNTIYF	.	TRBJ1-3	TRBV14	.
TGCGCCAGCAGCGCCCGACTTGGTGAGCAGTTCTTC	CASSARLGEQFF	.	TRBJ2-1	TRBV4-1	few
TGTGCCAGCAGAGCACAGGGTGGCAATCAGCCCCAGCATTTT	CASRAQGGNQPQHF	.	TRBJ1-5	TRBV6-6	.
TGTGCCAGCTCAGCCGGGGCTAACTATGGCTACACCTTC	CASSAGANYGYTF	.	TRBJ1-2	TRBV28	few
TGCGCCAGCAGTGCTCAGCCGAATCAGCCCCAGCATTTT	CASSAQPNQPQHF	.	TRBJ1-5	TRBV10-2	.
TGCGCCAGCAGCCCAGTAGGGACAGACAATGAAAAACTGTTTTTT	CASSPVGTDNEKLFF	TRBD1	TRBJ1-4	TRBV4-1	.
TGTGCCATCAGTGGGGGGGCTAGCGGGAGTGTTGGGGTTCGCGAGCAGTACTTC	CAISGGASGSVGVREQYF	TRBD2	TRBJ2-7	TRBV10-3	.
TGTGCCAGCAGCGGCGCCGGGACTAGCGGGAGGTTAGAGACCCAGTACTTC	CASSGAGTSGRLETQYF	TRBD2	TRBJ2-5	TRBV9	.
TGTGCCAGCAGCTTGGAGGGGAGCAATCAGCCCCAGCATTTT	CASSLEGSNQPQHF	.	TRBJ1-5	TRBV5-5	few
TGTGCCAGCAGCTCCCTGGGGGGGAACACCGGGGAGCTGTTTTTT	CASSSLGGNTGELFF	.	TRBJ2-2	TRBV7-9	.
TGTGCCAGCAGCTCCAGCTTAATGGGAAGACAGGGGAGCTATGGCTACACCTTC	CASSSSLMGRQGSYGYTF	TRBD1	TRBJ1-2	TRBV7-6	.
TGCAGCGTAATGACAGGGGGCGCGGAAAAACTGTTTTTT	CSVMTGGAEKLFF	TRBD1	TRBJ1-4	TRBV29-1	many
TGCGCCAGCAGCTCCTCCGGGAACAGGGTAGGCACAGATACGCAGTATTTT	CASSSSGNRVGTDTQYF	.	TRBJ2-3	TRBV5-1	.
TGTGCCAGCAGAGCCCCAGGAGACAGAGACAATGAGCAGTTCTTC	CASRAPGDRDNEQFF	.	TRBJ2-1	TRBV6-6	.
TGTGCCAGCAGCACGGAAAATCAGCCCCAGCATTTT	CASSTENQPQHF	.	TRBJ1-5	TRBV14	.
TGTGCCAGCAGTTTAGGAGGAGGTCTTACCTACGAGCAGTACTTC	CASSLGGGLTYEQYF	.	TRBJ2-7	TRBV28	.
TGCGCCAGCAGGTCCACAGGGGAAAGCAATCAGCCCCAGCATTTT	CASRSTGESNQPQHF	TRBD1	TRBJ1-5	TRBV5-1	.
TGTGCCAGTAGTATAGACAGGGGAGGCGAGCAGTACTTC	CASSIDRGGEQYF	.	TRBJ2-7	TRBV19	.
TGTGCCAGCAGCTTGGAGGGGAGGTTCTACACTGAAGCTTTCTTT	CASSLEGRFYTEAFF	.	TRBJ1-1	TRBV5-5	few
TGCGCCAGCAGTGAGTCTGCGGGGTCAGATACGCAGTATTTT	CASSESAGSDTQYF	.	TRBJ2-3	TRBV10-1	.
TGCGCCAGCAGCTTACAGGGGGGGACCTACGAGCAGTACTTC	CASSLQGGTYEQYF	.	TRBJ2-7	TRBV5-1	.
TGTGCCAGCAGCTTAGTGGCAGCCAGCAACACCGGGGAGCTGTTTTTT	CASSLVAASNTGELFF	.	TRBJ2-2	TRBV11-2	.
TGTGCCAGCAGTTTACGGACTGGCTTCGAGACCCAGTACTTC	CASSLRTGFETQYF	.	TRBJ2-5	TRBV27	few
TGTGCCAGCTCACAAGGCACGAACACTGAAGCTTTCTTT	CASSQGTNTEAFF	.	TRBJ1-1	TRBV18	.
TGCGCCAGCAGCCCACAGTCAGGGGGAAACACCATATATTTT	CASSPQSGGNTIYF	.	TRBJ1-3	TRBV5-1	.
TGCGCCAGCAGCTTGGTCAGTGACACTGAAGCTTTCTTT	CASSLVSDTEAFF	.	TRBJ1-1	TRBV5-1	many
TGTGCCAGCAGCTTAGAGCTTCTTGGGGGCCCGAACACCGGGGAGCTGTTTTTT	CASSLELLGGPNTGELFF	.	TRBJ2-2	TRBV11-3	.
TGTGCCAGCAGCCCCACAGGGGGCGAGGAAGGCTACACCTTC	CASSPTGGEEGYTF	TRBD1	TRBJ1-2	TRBV28	.
TGTGCCAGCAGCTTAGATAGCGGGATTTACAATGAGCAGTTCTTC	CASSLDSGIYNEQFF	TRBD2	TRBJ2-1	TRBV5-5	few
TGTGCCAGCAAGAGCGGGAGGGGATTGGCCGGGGAGCTGTTTTTT	CASKSGRGLAGELFF	TRBD2	TRBJ2-2	TRBV6-1	.
TGTGCTAGTGGTTCCTTCGGGGGTGACAATGAGCAGTTCTTC	CASGSFGGDNEQFF	.	TRBJ2-1	TRBV12-5	.
TGCAGCGTTCGAGGGGGCGCAGGTTATGGCTACACCTTC	CSVRGGAGYGYTF	TRBD1	TRBJ1-2	TRBV29-1	.
TGTGCCAGCAGTTCGAACAGGGGGCGTCAAGAGACCCAGTACTTC	CASSSNRGRQETQYF	TRBD1	TRBJ2-5	TRBV2	.
TGTGCCTCCGGTAGTTCTCAAGAGACCCAGTACTTC	CASGSSQETQYF	.	TRBJ2-5	TRBV25-1	.
TGTGCCGGCAGACTAGCGGGAAATGAGCAGTTCTTC	CAGRLAGNEQFF	.	TRBJ2-1	TRBV21-1	.
TGTGCCAGCAGTTACTCTGGGAAACGCACAGATACGCAGTATTTT	CASSYSGKRTDTQYF	.	TRBJ2-3	TRBV6-5	.
TGTGCCAGCAGCTTGACTAGCGGACCCACAGATACGCAGTATTTT	CASSLTSGPTDTQYF	TRBD2	TRBJ2-3	TRBV5-6	.
TGTGCCAGCAGCCCCAATCAGCGGGGTGGCTACACCTTC	CASSPNQRGGYTF	.	TRBJ1-2	TRBV7-3	.
TGTGCCACCAGCAGGGAGGGGAAGAGCACAGATACGCAGTATTTT	CATSREGKSTDTQYF	.	TRBJ2-3	TRBV15	.
TGTGCCAGCAGCCTGGCGGGACAGGGTTTCGGGGCCAACGTCCTGACTTTC	CASSLAGQGFGANVLTF	TRBD1	TRBJ2-6	TRBV7-9	.
TGTGCCAGTAGTACGTCGGGAGCCGGGGAGCTGTTTTTT	CASSTSGAGELFF	.	TRBJ2-2	TRBV19	.
TGTGCCAGCAGTCGACAAGGGGGCTCCTACAATGAGCAGTTCTTC	CASSRQGGSYNEQFF	.	TRBJ2-1	TRBV28	.
TGTGCCAGCAGCTCCTATGCCCAAGAGACCCAGTACTTC	CASSSYAQETQYF	.	TRBJ2-5	TRBV5-4	.
TGTGCCAGTAGTATAGCGGGAGGAGGGGGTGAGCAGTTCTTC	CASSIAGGGGEQFF	.	TRBJ2-1	TRBV19	.
TGTGCCAGCAGTTACTCGAGGACAGGTTTGGGCGAGCAGTACTTC	CASSYSRTGLGEQYF	TRBD1	TRBJ2-7	TRBV6-5	.
TGTGCCAGCAGCTTAATGCAGGGGGCGACCACCGGGGAGCTGTTTTTT	CASSLMQGATTGELFF	TRBD1	TRBJ2-2	TRBV7-3	few
TGTGCCAGCAGCTTAGTGTTAGAACCTGAGACCCAGTACTTC	CASSLVLEPETQYF	.	TRBJ2-5	TRBV7-2	once
TGTGCCAGCTCACCAGAGGTTCGTTGGCCGAACACCGGGGAGCTGTTTTTT	CASSPEVRWPNTGELFF	.	TRBJ2-2	TRBV18	.
TGTGCCAGCAGCCAAGGAAAGAACAGGGCCGCGGAGACCCAGTACTTC	CASSQGKNRAAETQYF	.	TRBJ2-5	TRBV4-2	.
TGTGCCAGCAGTGAGGGGGTGGGGGATACGCAGTATTTT	CASSEGVGDTQYF	.	TRBJ2-3	TRBV6-4	.
TGTGCCAGCCCAGAAAGGGGACAGCCCCAGCATTTT	CASPERGQPQHF	.	TRBJ1-5	TRBV21-1	.
TGTGCCAGCAGTTCGACAGGGGACGAGCAGTACTTC	CASSSTGDEQYF	TRBD1	TRBJ2-7	TRBV28	.
TGTGCCAGTAGTACCCTAGCGGGAGGGCTCTACGAGCAGTACTTC	CASSTLAGGLYEQYF	TRBD2	TRBJ2-7	TRBV19	.
TGTGCCAGTAAAAGAGTGGCCGGGGAGCTGTTTTTT	CASKRVAGELFF	.	TRBJ2-2	TRBV19	.
TGTGCCAGCAGCCGGGGAGGGGGAGGGCAGCCCCAGCATTTT	CASSRGGGGQPQHF	.	TRBJ1-5	TRBV6-5	.